One and the same sample provided the 27 T cell receptor beta chains below, sequenced in a study of blood T cell repertoires in COVID-19. Sequenced by immunoSEQ multiplex PCR; TCRdb stores in-frame clones only, minus some. Here the sample spans more than 150,000 clones, about 88% being singletons. Sequencing was carried out using peripheral blood. These receptors were taken from a woman in her 70s with acute or convalescent COVID-19.

V and J are TRBV19 and TRBJ1-1, with D possibly TRBD1 on 6 matching bases. Germline CDR1 reads LNHDA; CDR2 reads SQIVND (reference sequence). V lost 8 bases, J lost 0 bases, and 13 bases lay in between. There are 14 residues in the CDR3. The CDR3 DNA is TGTGCCAGTTCTGACAGGACTGTGAACACTGAAGCTTTCTTT. Protein: CASSDRTVNTEAFF.

The chain recombines TRBV19 with TRBJ1-4, with D uncertain. V gave up 5 bases and J gave up 3 bases, with 10 bases separating them. The V gene's germline CDR1 is LNHDA and CDR2 SQIVND (reference sequence). The CDR3 loop spans 14 amino acids. CDR3 coding DNA: TGTGCCAGTAGTTCCTCGGTCGCTAATGAAAAACTGTTTTTT. This gives the protein CASSSSVANEKLFF.

V gene TRBV19 combines with J gene TRBJ2-5; the D gene is possibly TRBD2 (5 bases). CDR3 length: 13 amino acids. Germline CDR1 reads LNHDA; CDR2 reads SQIVND (reference sequence). V was shortened by 5 bases and J by 2 bases, with 9 bases between the two germline ends. The CDR3 DNA is TGTGCCAGTAGTGAGGGAGTACAAGAGACCCAGTACTTC. It encodes CASSEGVQETQYF.

V is TRBV30 and J is TRBJ1-3; D not certain. The V and J ends lost 8 bases and 4 bases respectively, with 12 bases between them. Germline CDR1 reads GTSNPN; CDR2 reads SVGIG (reference sequence). This CDR3 contains 12 residues. DNA for the CDR3: TGTGCCCTACAGAGAACAGGAAACACCATATATTTT. Translating it yields CALQRTGNTIYF.

DNA of the CDR3: TGCGCCAGCAGCTTTCGGGGGAACTATGGCTACACCTTC. This gives the protein CASSFRGNYGYTF. This sequence joins TRBV5-1 and TRBJ1-2; D may be TRBD1 (5 bases). The CDR3 loop spans 13 amino acids. Germline-derived CDR1 and CDR2 are SGHRS and YFSETQ. Trimming shortened V by 2 bases and J by 2 bases, and 7 bases separated the two germline ends.

This clone was observed a few times. The gene calls are TRBV19 and TRBJ2-7; TRBD2 might be the D (5 bases). The germline V and J ends were trimmed by 5 bases and 0 bases, with 11 bases remaining between them. Germline V lookup: CDR1 LNHDA, CDR2 SQIVND (reference sequence). The CDR3 consists of 14 residues. The DNA of the CDR3 is TGTGCCAGTAGTCGAGGGTCGAGCTCCTACGAGCAGTACTTC. Protein sequence: CASSRGSSSYEQYF.

V and J are TRBV20-1 and TRBJ1-3, with 7 bases matching TRBD1. V lost 3 bases, J lost 4 bases, and 6 bases stayed unmatched. The CDR3 runs 14 residues. From germline, CDR1 is DFQATT and CDR2 SNEGSKA (reference sequence). CDR3 coding DNA: TGCAGTGCTAGTTCCAGGGGGAAAGGAAACACCATATATTTT. Encoded protein: CSASSRGKGNTIYF.

The rearrangement links TRBV18 to TRBJ2-7; TRBD1 matches at 9 bases. V lost 3 bases and J lost 3; bases outside the gene matches: 9. This CDR3 is built from 16 residues. Germline-derived CDR1 and CDR2 are KGHSH and LQKENI. CDR3 in DNA: TGTGCCAGCTCACCTTTTCCCGGGACAGGGCTCTACGAGCAGTACTTC. It is translated as CASSPFPGTGLYEQYF.

The V and J genes are TRBV6-6 and TRBJ2-1, with TRBD2 matching over 10 bases. V dropped 0 bases and J dropped 8; count of bases not matched to a gene: 4. The germline CDR1 and CDR2 sequences are MNHNY and SVGAGI (reference sequence). The CDR3 is made up of 15 amino acids. The CDR3 bases are TGTGCCAGCAGTTACTCTTACAGCGGGGGGGATGAGCAGTTCTTC. Protein: CASSYSYSGGDEQFF.

The genes are TRBV18 and TRBJ1-2; 11 nucleotides line up with TRBD1. The V gene end was trimmed by 3 bases and the J gene end by 4 bases; junction bases not matched to a gene: 10. Per the germline V gene, CDR1 is KGHSH and CDR2 is LQKENI. The CDR3 spans 17 residues. CDR3 protein: CASSPLLGQGAVYGYTF. The CDR3 nucleotides read TGTGCCAGCTCACCCCTTCTCGGACAGGGGGCGGTCTATGGCTACACCTTC.

For the CDR3, the DNA is TGCGCCAGCAGTGGAGCTAGCGGGTACACAGATACGCAGTATTTT. Residues: CASSGASGYTDTQYF. This rearrangement joins TRBV10-1 to TRBJ2-3, with 8 bases aligning to TRBD2. V dropped 4 bases and J dropped 2; count of bases not matched to a gene: 5. The CDR3 length is 15 residues. Germline CDR1 and CDR2: WNHNN and SYGVQD (reference sequence).

This rearrangement joins TRBV5-6 to TRBJ1-2; no clear D gene. Trimming took off 0 bases at V and 1 base at J, with 4 bases between the two ends. The CDR3 totals 13 residues. Germline CDR1 is SGHDT and CDR2 is YYEEEE. CDR3 sequence (DNA): TGTGCCAGCAGCTTGGCCCATAACTATGGCTACACCTTC. Amino acids: CASSLAHNYGYTF.

The rearrangement uses TRBV19 and TRBJ2-6, with 11 bases aligning to TRBD1. CDR3 length: 17 residues. Germline values: CDR1 LNHDA, CDR2 SQIVND (reference sequence). V dropped 5 bases and J dropped 2; count of bases not matched to a gene: 5. CDR3 sequence (DNA): TGTGCCAGTAGTGCGGACAGGGGGCTAACTGGGGCCAACGTCCTGACTTTC. Protein sequence: CASSADRGLTGANVLTF.

This chain connects TRBV5-5 to TRBJ2-1; 9 bases match TRBD1. The ends lost 0 bases at V and 8 bases at J; junction bases unmatched: 9. CDR1 is SGHKS and CDR2 is YYEKEE in the germline V gene (reference sequence). This CDR3 comprises 16 residues. The CDR3 sequence: CASSLGGTGFFDEQFF. For the CDR3, the DNA is TGTGCCAGCAGCTTGGGCGGGACAGGGTTTTTCGATGAGCAGTTCTTC.

This chain joins TRBV11-3 and TRBJ2-7; TRBD1 aligns across 11 bases. The V segment lost 7 bases and the J segment 4 bases; nucleotides outside the gene matches: 18. The CDR3 is 18 residues long. Germline CDR1 and CDR2: SGHNT and YENEEA. CDR3 amino acids: CASTLPRSPGQGEYEQYV. CDR3 in DNA: TGTGCCAGCACCCTCCCACGGAGCCCGGGACAGGGGGAATACGAGCAGTACGTC.

This chain joins TRBV7-9 and TRBJ1-5, with D possibly matching TRBD1 (5 bases). Per the germline V gene, CDR1 is SEHNR and CDR2 is FQNEAQ (reference sequence). V dropped 2 bases and J dropped 6 bases, with 17 bases sitting between them. The CDR3 runs to 16 residues. CDR3 amino acids: CASSLSGGSLGQPQHF. As DNA, the CDR3 is TGTGCCAGCAGCTTATCGGGGGGAAGTTTGGGTCAGCCCCAGCATTTT.

This chain links TRBV19 with TRBJ1-2; D ambiguous. V was shortened by 3 bases and J by 8 bases, with 13 bases between the two germline ends. In germline, CDR1 is LNHDA, CDR2 SQIVND (reference sequence). The CDR3 is 13 amino acids. The CDR3 coding sequence is TGTGCCAGTAGTATCGACGGGTCGGAAGGCTACACCTTC. This gives the protein CASSIDGSEGYTF.

This rearrangement joins TRBV19 to TRBJ1-2; D gene ambiguous. CDR3 length: 14 amino acids. The V and J ends lost 3 bases and 4 bases respectively, with 12 bases between them. The germline V gene encodes CDR1 LNHDA and CDR2 SQIVND (reference sequence). The CDR3 DNA sequence: TGTGCCAGTAGTATGGAAACGGGGTTCTATGGCTACACCTTC. Its translation: CASSMETGFYGYTF.

This chain uses TRBV5-1 with TRBJ1-2; 12 bases fit TRBD1. CDR3 length equals 15 residues. Germline values: CDR1 SGHRS, CDR2 YFSETQ. Trimming removed 0 bases from V and 10 bases from J; junction bases left unmatched: 7. CDR3 bases: TGCGCCAGCAGCTTGGATCCGGGACAGGGGGCCTCCTACACCTTC. Residues: CASSLDPGQGASYTF.

This clone was counted a single time. J is TRBJ1-1 and V is TRBV5-1; D unclear. Deletions cut 7 bases from V and 1 base from J, with 11 bases between. The CDR3 loop spans 13 amino acids. Germline CDR1 reads SGHRS; CDR2 reads YFSETQ. CDR3 coding DNA: TGCGCCAGCTCCGAACAAGAGAACACTGAAGCTTTCTTT. It encodes CASSEQENTEAFF.

A note on this clone: A junction boundary mismatches the germline segment, possibly from a read error. The chain has TRBV19 and TRBJ1-1; 12 nucleotides agree with TRBD1. The CDR3 has 15 amino acids. The germline CDR1 and CDR2 sequences are LNHDA and SQIVND (reference sequence). The CDR3 reads CASNNNPGQGASETF. The CDR3 DNA follows: TGTGCCAGTAACAATAACCCGGGACAGGGGGCTTCGGAAACCTTT.

CDR3 in amino acids: CASSFGLYQPQHF. The CDR3 DNA is TGTGCCAGCAGTTTTGGACTTTATCAGCCCCAGCATTTT. V and J are TRBV28 and TRBJ1-5; no definite D call. CDR3 size: 13 residues. Deletions cut 3 bases from V and 5 bases from J, with 8 bases between. Germline-derived CDR1 and CDR2 are MDHEN and SYDVKM.

The chain uses TRBV5-4 and TRBJ1-2; TRBD1 matches 7 bases. After removal of 3 bases from V and 8 bases from J, the junction contained 10 bases not matched to a gene. Germline assignment: CDR1 SGHNT and CDR2 YYREEE (reference sequence). CDR3 size: 14 residues. The CDR3 here is CASSWGRGTEGYTF. The CDR3 nucleotides are TGTGCCAGCAGCTGGGGCCGTGGGACAGAAGGCTACACCTTC. The full variable domain, its missing parts supplied by reference TRBV5-4 and TRBJ1-2, is ETGVTQSPTHLIKTRGQQVTLRCSSQSGHNTVSWYQQALGQGPQFIFQYYREEENGRGNFPPRFSGLQFPNYSSELNVNALELDDSALYLCASSWGRGTEGYTFGSGTRLTVV.

The CDR3 DNA reads TGCAGTGCTAGTGCGGGGGGTTCCTACAATGAGCAGTTCTTC. Protein sequence: CSASAGGSYNEQFF. The rearrangement uses TRBV20-1 and TRBJ2-1; 8 bases map to TRBD2. The V gene end was trimmed by 3 bases and the J gene end by 1 base; junction bases not matched to a gene: 2. Germline CDR1 reads DFQATT; CDR2 reads SNEGSKA (reference sequence). The CDR3 contains 14 residues.

The chain recombines TRBV19 with TRBJ2-6; TRBD1 aligns across 9 bases. The CDR3 contains 14 residues. The V gene end was trimmed by 6 bases and the J gene end by 8 bases; junction bases not matched to a gene: 5. Per the germline V gene, CDR1 is LNHDA and CDR2 is SQIVND (reference sequence). The chain's CDR3 is CASRGTGRTNVLTF. CDR3 DNA sequence: TGTGCCAGTAGGGGGACAGGGAGGACCAACGTCCTGACTTTC.

This rearrangement joins TRBV9 to TRBJ1-1; TRBD1 agrees at 11 bases. The length of the CDR3 is 17 residues. Looked up from germline, CDR1 is SGDLS and CDR2 is YYNGEE. V lost 4 bases to trimming and J lost 4 bases; unmatched junction nucleotides: 12. CDR3 amino acids: CASSSPRDRGKGTEAFF. CDR3 nucleotides: TGTGCCAGCAGCTCCCCCCGGGACAGGGGGAAAGGCACTGAAGCTTTCTTT. The full variable domain, rest sourced from reference TRBV9 and TRBJ1-1, is DSGVTQTPKHLITATGQRVTLRCSPRSGDLSVYWYQQSLDQGLQFLIQYYNGEERAKGNILERFSAQQFPDLHSELNLSSLELGDSALYFCASSSPRDRGKGTEAFFGQGTRLTVV.

The chain links TRBV2 to TRBJ2-1; TRBD1 might be the D (6 bases). CDR3 size: 15 residues. Trimming removed 2 bases at V and 5 bases at J, with 13 bases between. Germline values: CDR1 SNHLY, CDR2 FYNNEI. The DNA of the CDR3 is TGTGCCAGCAGTGAAAAATCGACAGGTAACAATGAGCAGTTCTTC. Translation: CASSEKSTGNNEQFF. Variable domain in full (rest from reference TRBV2 and TRBJ2-1): EPEVTQTPSHQVTQMGQEVILRCVPISNHLYFYWYRQILGQKVEFLVSFYNNEISEKSEIFDDQFSVERPDGSNFTLKIRSTKLEDSAMYFCASSEKSTGNNEQFFGPGTRLTVL.